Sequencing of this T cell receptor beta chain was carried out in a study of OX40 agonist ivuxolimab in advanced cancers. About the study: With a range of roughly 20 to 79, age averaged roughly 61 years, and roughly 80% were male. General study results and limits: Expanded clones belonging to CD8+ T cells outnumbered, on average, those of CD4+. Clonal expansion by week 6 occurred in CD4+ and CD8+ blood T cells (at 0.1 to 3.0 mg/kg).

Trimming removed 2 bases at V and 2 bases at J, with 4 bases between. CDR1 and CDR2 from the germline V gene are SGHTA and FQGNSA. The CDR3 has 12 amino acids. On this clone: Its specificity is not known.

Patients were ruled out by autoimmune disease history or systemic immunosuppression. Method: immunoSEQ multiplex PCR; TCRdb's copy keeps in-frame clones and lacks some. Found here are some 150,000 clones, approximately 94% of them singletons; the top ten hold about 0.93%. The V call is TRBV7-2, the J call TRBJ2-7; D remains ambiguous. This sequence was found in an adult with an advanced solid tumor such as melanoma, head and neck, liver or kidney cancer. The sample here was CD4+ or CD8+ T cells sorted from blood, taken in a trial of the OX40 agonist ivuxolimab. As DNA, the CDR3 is TGTGCCAGCAGCTTAACGACCTACGAGCAGTACTTC. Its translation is CASSLTTYEQYF.